A selection of T cell receptor beta chains follows, all from one sample in a study of T cells in localized non-small cell lung cancer. The table came from immunoSEQ multiplex PCR; TCRdb's copy has only in-frame clones and leaves some out. The sample shows roughly 2,200 clones, roughly 25% of them seen only once. The specimen was lung tumor tissue, collected before any cancer treatment. The origin of the receptors is a man between 40 and 70 years old with stage III lung adenocarcinoma. Both conserved end residues are part of each CDR3.

CDR3 | V
CASSSTMGQGKSGANVLTF | TRBV11-3
CASSPNSTDTQYF | TRBV7-1
CASSLGTRDNEQFF | TRBV5-1
CSVVQGARSTDTQYF | TRBV29-1
CSARTGAAKETQYF | TRBV29-1
CASSLTLAGYQETQYF | TRBV11-3
CASRAGAQPQHF | TRBV6-8
CASSSDRGQLRPEAFF | TRBV11-3
CASSLEGGLAGLETQYF | TRBV11-3
CASSTRLALSYNEQFF | TRBV19
CASSVKLASSGIQYF | TRBV11-3
CASSLQGRSNQPQHF | TRBV11-3
CASSYSRHGIYEQYF | TRBV6-8
CASSAGLAGYYEQYF | TRBV5-1
CAWRRTYRQDTEAFF | TRBV30
CASSLGGGLYEQYF | TRBV11-3
CASSFLTDQPQHF | TRBV6-8